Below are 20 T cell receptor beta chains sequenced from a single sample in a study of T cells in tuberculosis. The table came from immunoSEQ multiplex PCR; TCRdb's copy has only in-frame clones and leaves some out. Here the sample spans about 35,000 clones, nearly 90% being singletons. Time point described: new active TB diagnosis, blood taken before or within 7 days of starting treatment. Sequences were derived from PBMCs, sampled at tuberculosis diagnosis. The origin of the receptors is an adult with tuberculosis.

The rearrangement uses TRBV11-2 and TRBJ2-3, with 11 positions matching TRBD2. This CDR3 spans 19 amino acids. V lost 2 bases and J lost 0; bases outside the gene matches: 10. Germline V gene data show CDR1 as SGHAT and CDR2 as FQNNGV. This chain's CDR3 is CASSLSGLAGGLSTDTQYF. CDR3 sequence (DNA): TGTGCCAGCAGCTTATCGGGGCTAGCGGGGGGCCTTAGCACAGATACGCAGTATTTT. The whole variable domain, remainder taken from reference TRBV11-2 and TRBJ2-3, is EAGVAQSPRYKIIEKRQSVAFWCNPISGHATLYWYQQILGQGPKLLIQFQNNGVVDDSQLPKDRFSAERLKGVDSTLKIQPAKLEDSAVYLCASSLSGLAGGLSTDTQYFGPGTRLTVL.

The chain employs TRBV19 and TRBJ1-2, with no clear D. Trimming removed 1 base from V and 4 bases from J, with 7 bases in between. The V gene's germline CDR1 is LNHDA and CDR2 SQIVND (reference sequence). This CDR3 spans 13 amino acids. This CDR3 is CASSIVGSYGYTF. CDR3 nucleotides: TGTGCCAGTAGTATAGTGGGCAGCTATGGCTACACCTTC.

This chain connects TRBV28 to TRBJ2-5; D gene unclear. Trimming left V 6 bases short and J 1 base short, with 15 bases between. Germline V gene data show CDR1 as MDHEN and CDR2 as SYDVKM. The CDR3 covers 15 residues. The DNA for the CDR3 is TGTGCCAGCAGGGAATTGCTAGTGACCCAAGAGACCCAGTACTTC. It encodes CASRELLVTQETQYF.

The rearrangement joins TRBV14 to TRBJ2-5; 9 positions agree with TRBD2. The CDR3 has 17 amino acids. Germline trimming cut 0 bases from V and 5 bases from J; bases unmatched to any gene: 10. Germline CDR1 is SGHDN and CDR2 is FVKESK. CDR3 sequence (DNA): TGTGCCAGCAGCCAAGACGTCCTAGCGGGAATGAGTGAGACCCAGTACTTC. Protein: CASSQDVLAGMSETQYF.

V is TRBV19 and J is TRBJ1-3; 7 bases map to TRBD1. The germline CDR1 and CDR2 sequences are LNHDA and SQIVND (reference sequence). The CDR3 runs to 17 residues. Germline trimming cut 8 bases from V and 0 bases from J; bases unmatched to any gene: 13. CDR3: CASQSDRAIGSGNTIYF. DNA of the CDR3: TGTGCCAGTCAAAGCGACAGGGCAATCGGCTCTGGAAACACCATATATTTT.

CDR3: CASSYRQGYSPLHF. CDR3 DNA: TGTGCCAGCAGTTATCGACAGGGCTATTCACCCCTCCACTTT. The V gene is TRBV6-5, the J gene TRBJ1-6, with 7 bases aligning to TRBD1. V was clipped by 3 bases and J by 8 bases; unmatched bases: 4. The CDR3 is 14 amino acids. CDR1 MNHEY and CDR2 SVGAGI come from the germline V gene.

The DNA for the CDR3 is TGTGCCAGCAGCTCTGCTAGCGGCTACGAGCAGTACTTC. Translating it yields CASSSASGYEQYF. The chain joins TRBV5-8 to TRBJ2-7; 7 bases match TRBD2. V lost 3 bases and J lost 3; bases outside the gene matches: 3. The germline CDR1 and CDR2 sequences are SGHTS and YDEGEE. This CDR3 has 13 residues.

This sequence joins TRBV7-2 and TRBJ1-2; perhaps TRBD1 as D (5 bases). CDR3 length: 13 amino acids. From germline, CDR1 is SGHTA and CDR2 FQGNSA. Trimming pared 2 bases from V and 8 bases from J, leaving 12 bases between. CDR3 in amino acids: CASSLQGREGYTF. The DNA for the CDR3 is TGTGCCAGCAGCTTACAGGGCAGGGAAGGCTACACCTTC. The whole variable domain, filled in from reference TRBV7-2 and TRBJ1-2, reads GAGVSQSPSNKVTEKGKDVELRCDPISGHTALYWYRQSLGQGLEFLIYFQGNSAPDKSGLPSDRFSAERTGGSVSTLTIQRTQQEDSAVYLCASSLQGREGYTFGSGTRLTVV.

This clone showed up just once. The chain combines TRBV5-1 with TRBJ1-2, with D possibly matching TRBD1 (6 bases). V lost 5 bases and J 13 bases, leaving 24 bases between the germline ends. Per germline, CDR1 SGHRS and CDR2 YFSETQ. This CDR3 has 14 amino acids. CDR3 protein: CASSPSGHPSPSTF. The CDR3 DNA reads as TGCGCCAGCAGTCCCTCGGGACACCCCAGCCCCTCCACCTTC.

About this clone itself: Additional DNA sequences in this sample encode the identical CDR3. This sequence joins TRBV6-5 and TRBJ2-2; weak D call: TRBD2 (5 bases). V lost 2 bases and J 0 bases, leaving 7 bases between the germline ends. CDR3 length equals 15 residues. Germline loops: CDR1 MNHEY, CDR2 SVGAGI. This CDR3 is CASSYLAANTGELFF. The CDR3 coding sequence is TGTGCCAGCAGTTACCTAGCAGCGAACACCGGGGAGCTGTTTTTT.

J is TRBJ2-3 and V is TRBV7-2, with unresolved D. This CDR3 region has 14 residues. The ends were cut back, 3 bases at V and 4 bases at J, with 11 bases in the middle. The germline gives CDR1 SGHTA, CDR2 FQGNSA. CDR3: CASSLGPAADTQYF. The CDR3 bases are TGTGCCAGCAGCTTGGGCCCGGCCGCAGATACGCAGTATTTT.

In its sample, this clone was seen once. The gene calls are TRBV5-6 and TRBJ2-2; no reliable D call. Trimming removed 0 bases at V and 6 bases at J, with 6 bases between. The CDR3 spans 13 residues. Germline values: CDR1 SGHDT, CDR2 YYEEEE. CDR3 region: CASSLGGPGELFF. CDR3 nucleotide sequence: TGTGCCAGCAGCTTGGGTGGCCCCGGGGAGCTGTTTTTT.

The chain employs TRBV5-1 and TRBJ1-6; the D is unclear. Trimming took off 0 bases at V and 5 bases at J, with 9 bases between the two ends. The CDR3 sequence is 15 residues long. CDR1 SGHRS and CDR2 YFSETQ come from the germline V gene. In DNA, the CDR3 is TGCGCCAGCAGCTTGGTTGCGGGGAATAATTCACCCCTCCACTTT. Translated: CASSLVAGNNSPLHF.

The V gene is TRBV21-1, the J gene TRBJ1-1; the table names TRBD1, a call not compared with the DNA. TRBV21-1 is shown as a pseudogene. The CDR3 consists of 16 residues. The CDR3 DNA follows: TGTGCCAGCAGCAGAAAAGGGGGCGTTCGGGAAACTGAAGCTTTCTTT. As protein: CASSRKGGVRETEAFF.

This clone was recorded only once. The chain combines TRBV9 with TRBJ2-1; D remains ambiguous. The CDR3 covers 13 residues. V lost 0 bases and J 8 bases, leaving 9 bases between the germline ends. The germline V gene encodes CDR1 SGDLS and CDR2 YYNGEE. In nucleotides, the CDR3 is TGTGCCAGCAGCGTAGTCATTCAGGATGAGCAGTTCTTC. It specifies CASSVVIQDEQFF. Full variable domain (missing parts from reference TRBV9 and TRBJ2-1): DSGVTQTPKHLITATGQRVTLRCSPRSGDLSVYWYQQSLDQGLQFLIQYYNGEERAKGNILERFSAQQFPDLHSELNLSSLELGDSALYFCASSVVIQDEQFFGPGTRLTVL.

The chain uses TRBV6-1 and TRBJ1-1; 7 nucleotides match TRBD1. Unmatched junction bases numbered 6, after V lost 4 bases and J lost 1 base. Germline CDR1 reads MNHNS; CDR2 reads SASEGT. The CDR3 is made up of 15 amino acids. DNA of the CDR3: TGTGCCAGCAGTGCGTACAGGGGCCGGAACACTGAAGCTTTCTTT. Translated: CASSAYRGRNTEAFF.

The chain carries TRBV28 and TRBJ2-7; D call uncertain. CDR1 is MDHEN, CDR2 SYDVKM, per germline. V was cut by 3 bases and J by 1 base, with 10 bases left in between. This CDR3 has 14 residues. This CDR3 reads CASSFLGRSYEQYF. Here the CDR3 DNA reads TGTGCCAGCAGTTTCTTGGGCAGATCCTACGAGCAGTACTTC.

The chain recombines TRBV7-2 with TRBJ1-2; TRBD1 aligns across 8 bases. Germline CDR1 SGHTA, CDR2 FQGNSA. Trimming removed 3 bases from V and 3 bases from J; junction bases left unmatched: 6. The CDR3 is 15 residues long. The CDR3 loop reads CASSFPGQEYYGYTF. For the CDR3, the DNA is TGTGCCAGCAGCTTCCCGGGACAGGAGTACTATGGCTACACCTTC.

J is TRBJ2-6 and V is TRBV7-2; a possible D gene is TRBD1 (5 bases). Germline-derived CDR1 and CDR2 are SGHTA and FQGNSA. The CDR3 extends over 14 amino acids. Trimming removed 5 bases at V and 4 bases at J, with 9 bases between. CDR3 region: CASSIGAGANVLTF. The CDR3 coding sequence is TGTGCCAGCAGCATTGGGGCAGGGGCCAACGTCCTGACTTTC.

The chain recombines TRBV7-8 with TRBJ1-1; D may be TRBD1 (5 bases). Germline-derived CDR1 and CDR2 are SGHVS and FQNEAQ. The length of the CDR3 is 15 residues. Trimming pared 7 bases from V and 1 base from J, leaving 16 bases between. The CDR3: CASIRLRGENTEAFF. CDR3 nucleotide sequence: TGTGCCAGCATACGCCTACGGGGGGAGAACACTGAAGCTTTCTTT. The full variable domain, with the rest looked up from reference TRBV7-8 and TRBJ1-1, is GAGVSQSPRYKVAKRGQDVALRCDPISGHVSLFWYQQALGQGPEFLTYFQNEAQLDKSGLPSDRFFAERPEGSVSTLKIQRTQQEDSAVYLCASIRLRGENTEAFFGQGTRLTVV.